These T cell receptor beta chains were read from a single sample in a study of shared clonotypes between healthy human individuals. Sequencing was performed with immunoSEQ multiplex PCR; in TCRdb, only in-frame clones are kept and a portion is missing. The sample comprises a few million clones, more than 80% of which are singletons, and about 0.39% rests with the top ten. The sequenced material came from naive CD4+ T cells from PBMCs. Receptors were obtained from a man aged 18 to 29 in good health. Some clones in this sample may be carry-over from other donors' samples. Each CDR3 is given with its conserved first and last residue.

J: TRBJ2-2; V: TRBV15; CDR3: CATSRVYAGANTGELFF
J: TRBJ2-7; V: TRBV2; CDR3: CASSDWGSYEQYF
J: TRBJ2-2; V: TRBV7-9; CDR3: CASSPGGRRTNTGELFF
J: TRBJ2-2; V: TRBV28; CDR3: CASSGQGGRAGELFF
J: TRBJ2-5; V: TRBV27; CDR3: CASRRLGGQETQYF
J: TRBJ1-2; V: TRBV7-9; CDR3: CASSLGIGGGYTF
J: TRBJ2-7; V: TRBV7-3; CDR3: CASSLGVPYEQYF
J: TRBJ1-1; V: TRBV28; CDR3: CASTPWGRGGTEAFF
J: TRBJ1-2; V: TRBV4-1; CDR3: CASSQETGGYGYTF
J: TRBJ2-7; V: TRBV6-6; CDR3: CASRRWGGRGYEQYF
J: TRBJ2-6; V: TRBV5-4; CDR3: CASRATGATSGANVLTF
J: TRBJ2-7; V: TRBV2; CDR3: CASSDVPEGEQYF
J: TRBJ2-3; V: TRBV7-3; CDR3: CASSPAGTSTDTQYF
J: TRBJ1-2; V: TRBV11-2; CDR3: CATNNRGRYTF